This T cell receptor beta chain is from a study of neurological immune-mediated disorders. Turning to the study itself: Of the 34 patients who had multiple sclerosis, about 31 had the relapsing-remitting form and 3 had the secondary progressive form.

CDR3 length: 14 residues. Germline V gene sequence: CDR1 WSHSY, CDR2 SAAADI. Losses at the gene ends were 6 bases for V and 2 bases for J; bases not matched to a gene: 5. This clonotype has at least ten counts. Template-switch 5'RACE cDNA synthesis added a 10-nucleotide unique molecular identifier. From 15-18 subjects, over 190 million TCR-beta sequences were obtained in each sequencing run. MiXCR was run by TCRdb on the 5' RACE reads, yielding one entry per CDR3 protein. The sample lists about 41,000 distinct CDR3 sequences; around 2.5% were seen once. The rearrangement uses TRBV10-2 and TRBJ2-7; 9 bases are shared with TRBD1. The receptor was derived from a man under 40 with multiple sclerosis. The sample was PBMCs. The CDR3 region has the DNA TGCGCCAGCAGAGAAGGACAGGGGACCTACGAGCAGTACTTC. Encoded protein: CASREGQGTYEQYF.